The clone carrying this TCR beta chain was found many times. This CDR3 has 14 residues. Germline CDR1 is SGHTA and CDR2 is FQGTGA. The V gene lost 0 bases and the J gene lost 1 base, with 6 bases spanning the gap. Original processing methods: Clinicopathological groups of papillary thyroid cancer showed CDR3 differences that were used to build a distant-metastasis classifier. TCRdb re-analyzed the PCR reads using MiXCR. TCRdb, rather than the study authors, made the V and J calls. The sample yields 30,000 to 35,000 clones, 30% seen once. Nobody among the patients had been given any treatment before thyroid surgery. The data originate from a study of metastatic and nonmetastatic thyroid tumors.

The TCR comes from a female donor with papillary thyroid cancer or a benign thyroid nodule (not recorded which). Some clones in this sample may be carry-over from other donors' samples. The V call is TRBV7-3, the J call TRBJ1-1; D call uncertain. Sequenced input: blood. The DNA for the CDR3 is TGTGCCAGCAGCTTAACGAGCACGAACACTGAAGCTTTCTTT. This encodes CASSLTSTNTEAFF. Combining the CDR3 with reference TRBV7-3 and TRBJ1-1 gives the whole variable domain GAGVSQTPSNKVTEKGKYVELRCDPISGHTALYWYRQSLGQGPEFLIYFQGTGAADDSGLPNDRFFAVRPEGSVSTLKIQRTERGDSAVYLCASSLTSTNTEAFFGQGTRLTVV.